What follows are 17 T cell receptor beta chains derived from one specimen sequenced in a study of blood T cell repertoires in COVID-19 (dated by TCRdb to 2018 to 2020). Library creation used the immunoSEQ multiplex PCR assay. TCRdb carries this immuneACCESS record with in-frame sequences only. Its versions omit some clonotypes, under half of them owing to an unresolved V gene in the studies checked, with the rest unexplained. Recorded for this sample are 150,000 to 200,000 clones; about four fifths of them occurred a single time. Together, the top ten hold about 7.8% of the sample. Specimen: peripheral blood. These receptors came from a woman aged 60 to 75 with COVID-19, enrolled during active disease.

For the CDR3, the DNA is TGTGCCAGCAGTTACCTACCGGGGGATATGGGAGAGCAGTACGTC. Amino acid sequence: CASSYLPGDMGEQYV. The chain combines TRBV6-6 with TRBJ2-7; D might be TRBD2 (6 bases). V dropped 2 bases and J dropped 7 bases, with 18 bases sitting between them. CDR1 MNHNY and CDR2 SVGAGI come from the germline V gene (reference sequence). The CDR3 length is 15 residues.

The CDR3 protein is CASSRGTSGSHEQYF. The CDR3 DNA sequence: TGTGCCAGCAGCCGGGGGACTAGCGGGAGCCATGAGCAGTACTTC. The chain joins TRBV4-2 to TRBJ2-7; TRBD2 matches 14 bases. Unmatched junction bases numbered 6, after V lost 4 bases and J lost 7 bases. This CDR3 has 15 amino acids. CDR1 and CDR2 (germline): LGHNA, YNFKEQ.

This rearrangement joins TRBV11-3 to TRBJ2-1; D is uncertain. Between the trimmed V and J ends, which lost 8 bases and 0 bases, there was a span of 11 bases. Per germline, CDR1 SGHNT and CDR2 YENEEA. CDR3 length equals 14 residues. The CDR3 reads CASSSGSSYNEQFF. The CDR3 DNA reads as TGTGCCAGCTCCTCAGGCAGCTCCTACAATGAGCAGTTCTTC.

The rearrangement joins TRBV5-1 to TRBJ1-4; TRBD1 is a possible D gene (5 bases). CDR1 and CDR2 from the germline V gene are SGHRS and YFSETQ. The CDR3 contains 15 residues. Trimming removed 0 bases from V and 4 bases from J, with 10 bases in between. The CDR3: CASSLDRQGNEKLFF. The CDR3 nucleotides read TGCGCCAGCAGCTTGGATCGGCAGGGTAATGAAAAACTGTTTTTT.

The gene calls are TRBV5-6 and TRBJ1-1; D gene uncertain. There are 13 residues in the CDR3. From germline, CDR1 is SGHDT and CDR2 YYEEEE. V was pared by 3 bases and J by 10 bases, with 16 bases between. CDR3 amino acids: CASSSGLGVGAFF. In DNA form, the CDR3 reads TGTGCCAGCAGCTCCGGACTCGGAGTCGGAGCTTTCTTT.

The rearrangement links TRBV6-5 to TRBJ1-5; a weak D match, TRBD1 (5 bases). V shed 6 bases and J shed 1 base, with 13 bases lying between them. Germline CDR1 is MNHEY and CDR2 is SVGAGI. The length of the CDR3 is 15 residues. The CDR3 sequence: CASSAGGASNQPQHF. The CDR3 bases are TGTGCCAGCAGCGCGGGAGGGGCGAGCAATCAGCCCCAGCATTTT.

The genes are TRBV6-5 and TRBJ1-2, with a weak D call TRBD1 (6 bases). Per germline, CDR1 MNHEY and CDR2 SVGAGI. The CDR3 consists of 15 residues. V lost 2 bases and J lost 2, with 12 bases in between. CDR3 sequence: CASSYEAGANYGYTF. CDR3 DNA sequence: TGTGCCAGCAGTTACGAGGCAGGGGCGAACTATGGCTACACCTTC.

A single count supports this clone. The chain's CDR3 is CASSYARVNEKLFF. CDR3 nucleotide sequence: TGTGCCAGCAGTTACGCCCGGGTGAATGAAAAACTGTTTTTT. The chain is built from TRBV6-6 and TRBJ1-4, with D unresolved. The V gene's germline CDR1 is MNHNY and CDR2 SVGAGI (reference sequence). This CDR3 has 14 residues. V gave up 2 bases and J gave up 5 bases, with 9 bases separating them.

The chain has TRBV5-4 and TRBJ2-6; 8 bases match TRBD2. This CDR3 has 15 residues. The germline V gene encodes CDR1 SGHNT and CDR2 YYREEE (reference sequence). V was clipped by 4 bases and J by 1 base; unmatched bases: 1. The CDR3 is CASSPGGSGANVLTF. CDR3 nucleotide sequence: TGTGCCAGCAGCCCGGGAGGGTCTGGGGCCAACGTCCTGACTTTC.

This clone showed up just once. The chain combines TRBV28 with TRBJ2-5; possibly TRBD2 for D (6 bases). The V end lost 2 bases, the J end lost 6 bases, and 13 bases lay between the germline ends. The CDR3 is 14 amino acids. Germline CDR1 is MDHEN and CDR2 is SYDVKM. As DNA, the CDR3 is TGTGCCAGCAGTTTAGGAGGGGCTGCGAAGACCCAGTACTTC. It encodes CASSLGGAAKTQYF.

The chain is built from TRBV19 and TRBJ2-1; 9 bases align to TRBD2. The CDR3 sequence is 17 residues long. J was trimmed by 0 bases and V by 5 bases; bases with no gene match: 8. CDR1 and CDR2 (germline): LNHDA, SQIVND (reference sequence). CDR3 DNA: TGTGCCAGTAGTCCCCATAGCGGGGGCAGCTCCTACAATGAGCAGTTCTTC. Protein sequence: CASSPHSGGSSYNEQFF.

V is TRBV20-1 and J is TRBJ1-2; D ambiguous. Germline CDR1 reads DFQATT; CDR2 reads SNEGSKA (reference sequence). Deletions cut 6 bases from V and 8 bases from J, with 13 bases between. The CDR3 has 11 amino acids. The CDR3 is CSAREKTGYTF. For the CDR3, the DNA is TGCAGTGCCCGAGAAAAGACAGGCTACACCTTC.

The table lists this clone with a few counts. V usage is TRBV10-2 and J usage is TRBJ1-1; weak D call: TRBD1 (5 bases). V was shortened by 8 bases and J by 8 bases, with 15 bases between the two germline ends. The CDR3 length is 12 residues. Germline V lookup: CDR1 WSHSY, CDR2 SAAADI. CDR3 amino acids: CASGITGEEAFF. In DNA, the CDR3 is TGCGCCAGCGGGATCACAGGTGAAGAAGCTTTCTTT.

The chain combines TRBV6-1 with TRBJ2-5, with TRBD2 matching 13 bases. In germline, CDR1 is MNHNS, CDR2 SASEGT. The J segment lost 5 bases and the V segment lost 4 bases, leaving 7 bases of the junction unmatched. This CDR3 region has 16 residues. This CDR3 is CASSGRLAGGSETQYF. The CDR3 region has the DNA TGTGCCAGCAGTGGGCGACTAGCGGGGGGAAGCGAGACCCAGTACTTC.

V is TRBV5-1 and J is TRBJ2-7; weak D call: TRBD2 (5 bases). V shed 4 bases and J shed 9 bases, with 14 bases lying between them. The germline V gene encodes CDR1 SGHRS and CDR2 YFSETQ. The CDR3 runs to 12 residues. CDR3: CASSPEREGQYF. The CDR3 nucleotides read TGCGCCAGCAGCCCCGAGAGAGAGGGGCAGTACTTC.

The rearrangement uses TRBV28 and TRBJ2-4; 10 bases are a match to TRBD1. Germline V lookup: CDR1 MDHEN, CDR2 SYDVKM. After removal of 5 bases from V and 8 bases from J, the junction contained 6 bases not matched to a gene. The CDR3 runs 14 residues. Written as DNA, the CDR3 is TGTGCCAGCAGTGGGACAGGGGCTATAGACATTCAGTACTTC. This encodes CASSGTGAIDIQYF.

Note on this clone: Additional DNA sequences in this sample encode the identical CDR3. The V gene is TRBV7-3, the J gene TRBJ2-1; TRBD2 matches 7 bases. The germline V gene has CDR1 SGHTA and CDR2 FQGTGA. V was pared by 2 bases and J by 4 bases, with 5 bases of the junction left unmatched. The CDR3 runs to 15 residues. Here the CDR3 reads CASSLGGGGYNEQFF. DNA of the CDR3: TGTGCCAGCAGCTTAGGCGGGGGAGGGTACAATGAGCAGTTCTTC.